This record covers a single TCR beta chain. Its cognate antigen is unknown. This entry is derived from a study of T cell repertoires in cytomegalovirus infection. Study at large: Public TCR beta signatures were indicative of both CMV infection and a matching HLA type.

TCRdb redid the calling of the reads with MiXCR, one entry per CDR3 protein. The repertoire holds around 490,000 distinct CDR3 sequences, more than 20% seen once, with around 13% in the top ten. Findings of the study overall: Totalled public TCR beta family frequency picked out people who carried CMV plus the relevant HLA. Clonotypes of TCR beta that were HLA-C-restricted and CMV-specific dominated the ex vivo response.

From germline, CDR1 is MDHEN and CDR2 SYDVKM. The CDR3 runs to 15 residues. Trimming cost V 6 bases and J 0 bases, with 12 bases left between them. The source of this sequence is a human donor in good health (CMV status not recorded). Some clones in this sample may be carry-over from other donors' samples. The rearrangement joins TRBV28 to TRBJ1-5; a weak D match, TRBD1 (5 bases). Sequenced sample: PBMCs. This chain's CDR3 is CASRGGLYSNQPQHF. In DNA, the CDR3 is TGTGCCAGCAGGGGGGGTCTTTATAGCAATCAGCCCCAGCATTTT.